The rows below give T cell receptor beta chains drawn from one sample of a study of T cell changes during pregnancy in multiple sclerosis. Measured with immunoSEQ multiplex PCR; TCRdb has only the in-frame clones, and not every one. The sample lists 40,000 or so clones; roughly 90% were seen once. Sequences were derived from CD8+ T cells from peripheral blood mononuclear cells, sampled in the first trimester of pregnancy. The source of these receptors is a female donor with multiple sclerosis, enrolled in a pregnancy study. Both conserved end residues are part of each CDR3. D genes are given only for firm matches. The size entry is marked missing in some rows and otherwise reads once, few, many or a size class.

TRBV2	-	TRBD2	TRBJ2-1	TGTGCCAGCAGTCCCGGGACTAGCGGGGTCAATGAGCAGTTCTTC	CASSPGTSGVNEQFF
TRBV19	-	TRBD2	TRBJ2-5	TGTGCCACCGCATGGGGTGGGGGGGAAGGAGAGACCCAGTACTTC	CATAWGGGEGETQYF
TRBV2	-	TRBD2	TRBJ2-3	TGTGCCAGCAGCGGACTAGCGGCGAGGGATACGCAGTATTTT	CASSGLAARDTQYF
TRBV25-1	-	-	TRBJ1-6	TGTGCCAGCAGTGATTACAGGGAGTTGCCACCCCTCCACTTT	CASSDYRELPPLHF
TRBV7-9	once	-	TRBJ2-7	TGTGCCAGCAGCGACGACAGCCCCTACGAGCAGTACTTC	CASSDDSPYEQYF
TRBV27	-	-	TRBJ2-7	TGTGCCTCCCAGGGACTGCAAAACGAGCAGTACTTC	CASQGLQNEQYF
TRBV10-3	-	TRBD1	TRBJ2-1	TGTGCCATCAGTGACCCGACAGGGCTGCTTGAGCAGTTCTTC	CAISDPTGLLEQFF
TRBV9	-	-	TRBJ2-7	TGTGCCAGCGCTACAGGGGGGGGTTCCTACGAGCAGTACTTC	CASATGGGSYEQYF
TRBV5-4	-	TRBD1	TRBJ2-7	TGTGCCAGCAGCTACAGGGGGCTCTACGAGCAGTACTTC	CASSYRGLYEQYF
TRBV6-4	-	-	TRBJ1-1	TGTGCCAGCAGTACAGGTTTGAACACTGAAGCTTTCTTT	CASSTGLNTEAFF
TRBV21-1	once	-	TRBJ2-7	TGTGCCAGCAGCAAAGCCCTAGCGGGGGCTAACTACGAGCAGTACTTC	CASSKALAGANYEQYF
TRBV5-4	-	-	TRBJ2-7	TGTGCCAGCAGTCGAGGGCAGGCACCCTACGAGCAGTACTTC	CASSRGQAPYEQYF
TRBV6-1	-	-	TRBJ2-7	TGTGCCAGCATCGGGGCCTACGAGCAGTACTTC	CASIGAYEQYF
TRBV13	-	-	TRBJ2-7	TGTGCCAGCAGCTTAAGGGGGTCTGGTGAGCAGTACTTC	CASSLRGSGEQYF